The 18 T cell receptor beta chains reported below all come from one sample, sequenced in a study of CD8 T cells in Susac syndrome. Reverse transcription of about 0.5 to 1 ug RNA was carried out with random hexamers. TCRdb re-called the immunoSEQ multiplex PCR reads through MiXCR, storing one row per CDR3 protein. The table lists 200,000 or so distinct CDR3 sequences, about 93% of them singletons. Sequenced: CD8+ T cells from PBMCs. The source is a human donor with multiple sclerosis.

The chain uses TRBV20-1 and TRBJ2-1; 15 bases are shared with TRBD2. Germline assignment: CDR1 DFQATT and CDR2 SNEGSKA (reference sequence). This CDR3 spans 18 amino acids. Germline trimming cut 5 bases from V and 0 bases from J; bases unmatched to any gene: 8. DNA for the CDR3: TGCAGTGCTCCCGCGGGACTAGCGGGAGGACGCTCCTACAATGAGCAGTTCTTC. Protein: CSAPAGLAGGRSYNEQFF.

V gene TRBV9 combines with J gene TRBJ1-2, with 7 nucleotides matching TRBD1. V shed 3 bases and J 2 bases; nucleotides not matched to a gene: 4. The CDR3 is 14 residues long. CDR1 and CDR2 from the germline V gene are SGDLS and YYNGEE. As DNA, the CDR3 is TGTGCCAGCAGCGCCCAGGACAGGAACTATGGCTACACCTTC. It encodes CASSAQDRNYGYTF.

V gene TRBV11-2 combines with J gene TRBJ2-2, with 10 bases matching TRBD2. Germline V gene lookup returns CDR1 SGHAT and CDR2 FQNNGV. This CDR3 has 16 amino acids. The J segment lost 5 bases and the V segment lost 10 bases, leaving 13 bases of the junction unmatched. CDR3 loop: CATRDSGGSGTGELFF. CDR3 nucleotide sequence: TGTGCCACAAGGGATAGCGGGGGGTCGGGGACCGGGGAGCTGTTTTTT.

This chain connects TRBV29-1 to TRBJ2-3; 7 bases map to TRBD1. CDR3 length: 14 amino acids. With 4 bases clipped from V and 2 bases from J, the junction kept 6 bases outside the gene matches. Germline V CDR1 and CDR2: SQVTM, ANQGSEA. The CDR3 is CSVVGTEFTDTQYF. CDR3 DNA sequence: TGCAGCGTTGTTGGGACAGAGTTCACAGATACGCAGTATTTT.

The chain combines TRBV19 with TRBJ1-1; D is uncertain. Germline lookup yields CDR1 LNHDA and CDR2 SQIVND (reference sequence). The V gene lost 11 bases and the J gene lost 5 bases, with 9 bases spanning the gap. The CDR3 runs to 10 residues. CDR3 nucleotide sequence: TGTGCCTTTGAAGAAACTGAAGCTTTCTTT. Translating it yields CAFEETEAFF.

V gene TRBV9 combines with J gene TRBJ2-7; possible D gene TRBD1, 6 bases. Between the trimmed V and J ends, which lost 7 bases and 1 base, there was a span of 15 bases. The CDR3 loop spans 14 amino acids. CDR1 and CDR2 (germline): SGDLS, YYNGEE. Here the CDR3 reads CASGRGQMSYEQYF. The CDR3 bases are TGTGCCAGCGGCCGGGGACAAATGTCCTACGAGCAGTACTTC. The whole variable domain, remainder taken from reference TRBV9 and TRBJ2-7, is DSGVTQTPKHLITATGQRVTLRCSPRSGDLSVYWYQQSLDQGLQFLIQYYNGEERAKGNILERFSAQQFPDLHSELNLSSLELGDSALYFCASGRGQMSYEQYFGPGTRLTVT.

The chain links TRBV9 to TRBJ1-1; a possible D gene is TRBD1 (5 bases). Trimming took off 0 bases at V and 6 bases at J, with 18 bases between the two ends. Germline CDR1 SGDLS, CDR2 YYNGEE. There are 16 residues in the CDR3. CDR3 DNA: TGTGCCAGCAGCGTAGCTGAAAGGGGAGCGTGGCCTGAAGCTTTCTTT. Protein sequence: CASSVAERGAWPEAFF.

This clonotype was seen only a few times. The genes are TRBV6-2 or TRBV6-3 and TRBJ2-1; D might be TRBD2 (5 bases). The V gene's germline CDR1 is MNHEY and CDR2 SVGEGT. The CDR3 totals 17 residues. V was shortened by 0 bases and J by 5 bases, with 17 bases between the two germline ends. The CDR3 loop is CASSYSTLAVDDNEQFF. CDR3 bases: TGTGCCAGCAGTTACTCGACCCTAGCAGTTGACGACAATGAGCAGTTCTTC.

The chain is built from TRBV28 and TRBJ2-7; 11 nucleotides align to TRBD2. J was trimmed by 0 bases and V by 2 bases; bases with no gene match: 0. Germline lookup yields CDR1 MDHEN and CDR2 SYDVKM. The CDR3 length is 15 residues. This CDR3 is CASSLGLAGSYEQYF. CDR3 nucleotide sequence: TGTGCCAGCAGTTTAGGACTAGCGGGCTCCTACGAGCAGTACTTC. The variable domain in full, with the rest retrieved from reference TRBV28 and TRBJ2-7, is DVKVTQSSRYLVKRTGEKVFLECVQDMDHENMFWYRQDPGLGLRLIYFSYDVKMKEKGDIPEGYSVSREKKERFSLILESASTNQTSMYLCASSLGLAGSYEQYFGPGTRLTVT.

To note about this clonotype: Mismatch with germline at one junction end may stem from a read error. The chain combines TRBV5-1 with TRBJ2-7, with no clear D. Germline V gene data show CDR1 as SGHRS and CDR2 as YFSETQ. There are 12 residues in the CDR3. The CDR3 sequence is CASSLDAYEQYF. The CDR3 DNA sequence: TGTGCCAGCAGCTTGGATGCCTACGAGCAGTACTTC.

The J gene is TRBJ2-2, the V gene TRBV27; tentatively, D is TRBD1 or TRBD2 (6 bases each). CDR1 is MNHEY and CDR2 is SMNVEV in the germline V gene (reference sequence). The V and J ends lost 5 bases and 0 bases respectively, with 16 bases between them. The CDR3 has 17 residues. As DNA, the CDR3 is TGTGCCAGCAGTCCTTGGGTGGGGGGCGCGAACACCGGGGAGCTGTTTTTT. This sequence encodes CASSPWVGGANTGELFF.

The chain is built from TRBV4-3 and TRBJ2-2, with D possibly being TRBD2 (5 bases). CDR1 and CDR2 from the germline V gene are LGHNA and YSLEER. The CDR3 has 16 amino acids. Deletions cut 0 bases from V and 5 bases from J, with 13 bases between. DNA of the CDR3: TGCGCCAGCAGCCAAGATATGAGGGATGGGACCGGGGAGCTGTTTTTT. Protein sequence: CASSQDMRDGTGELFF.

The chain joins TRBV10-2 to TRBJ2-7; D is unresolved. This CDR3 has 10 amino acids. Germline loops: CDR1 WSHSY, CDR2 SAAADI. The germline V and J ends were trimmed by 3 bases and 7 bases, with 4 bases remaining between them. CDR3 region: CASSDIEQYF. The CDR3 DNA sequence: TGCGCCAGCAGTGACATAGAGCAGTACTTC.

V usage is TRBV29-1 and J usage is TRBJ1-4; 7 positions match TRBD1. V lost 7 bases, J lost 4 bases, and 9 bases stayed unmatched. The CDR3 covers 14 residues. The germline CDR1 and CDR2 sequences are SQVTM and ANQGSEA. CDR3 DNA: TGCAGCGCCGCAGGACAGGAAGATAATGAAAAACTGTTTTTT. It translates to CSAAGQEDNEKLFF. The full variable domain, in which reference TRBV29-1 and TRBJ1-4 provide the parts outside the CDR3, is SAVISQKPSRDICQRGTSLTIQCQVDSQVTMMFWYRQQPGQSLTLIATANQGSEATYESGFVIDKFPISRPNLTFSTLTVSNMSPEDSSIYLCSAAGQEDNEKLFFGSGTQLSVL.

The chain combines TRBV27 with TRBJ2-1, with 9 bases identical to TRBD2. This CDR3 is built from 15 residues. CDR1 MNHEY and CDR2 SMNVEV come from the germline V gene (reference sequence). The J segment lost 8 bases and the V segment lost 4 bases, leaving 9 bases of the junction unmatched. In DNA form, the CDR3 reads TGTGCCAGCAGTTCCCCAAGCGGGAGGTTCGATGAGCAGTTCTTC. Translated: CASSSPSGRFDEQFF.

This rearrangement joins TRBV12-5 to TRBJ2-7; D gene uncertain. CDR1 and CDR2 from the germline V gene are LGHNT and FRNRAP. The CDR3 consists of 14 residues. V lost 5 bases and J lost 3, with 14 bases in between. The chain's CDR3 is CASGLHSNVYEQYF. CDR3 DNA: TGTGCTAGTGGTCTCCATTCGAACGTCTACGAGCAGTACTTC. Filled out from reference TRBV12-5 and TRBJ2-7, the complete variable domain reads DARVTQTPRHKVTEMGQEVTMRCQPILGHNTVFWYRQTMMQGLELLAYFRNRAPLDDSGMPKDRFSAEMPDATLATLKIQPSEPRDSAVYFCASGLHSNVYEQYFGPGTRLTVT.

This chain uses TRBV27 with TRBJ2-5, with unresolved D. The V end was cut by 0 bases, the J end by 4 bases, with 15 bases between. This CDR3 has 16 amino acids. Germline CDR1 reads MNHEY; CDR2 reads SMNVEV (reference sequence). The CDR3 region has the DNA TGTGCCAGCAGTTTATCGAAGGGTAAAGGTCGAGAGACCCAGTACTTC. Residues: CASSLSKGKGRETQYF.

This clonotype was observed once. The V and J genes are TRBV29-1 and TRBJ1-5; tentatively, D is TRBD1 (5 bases). The CDR3 has 13 amino acids. V lost 2 bases and J lost 5, with 10 bases in between. Germline V CDR1 and CDR2: SQVTM, ANQGSEA. CDR3 loop: CSVEIEGDQPQHF. The CDR3 DNA reads TGCAGCGTTGAAATTGAAGGGGATCAGCCCCAGCATTTT.